One and the same sample provided the 20 T cell receptor beta chains below, sequenced in a study of T cell repertoires in cytomegalovirus infection. TCRdb analysed the reads with MiXCR anew, one entry per CDR3 protein. The sample lists a few hundred thousand distinct CDR3 sequences; under 45% were seen once. For these receptors, no antigen is known. Sample: cultured PBMCs, taken from culture after CMV antigen stimulation. These receptors were collected from a human donor in good health (CMV status not recorded). Some clones in this sample may be carry-over from other donors' samples.

This clonotype was observed a handful of times. The V and J genes are TRBV6-2 or TRBV6-3 and TRBJ1-5, with D unclear. V lost 4 bases, J lost 0 bases, and 31 bases lay in between. CDR3 length: 22 amino acids. Germline lookup yields CDR1 MNHEY and CDR2 SVGEGT. CDR3 in DNA: TGTGCCAGCAGTTCAGCGCGTACGCCGCAGGCATATCTTACTTATAGCAATCAGCCCCAGCATTTT. This translates into CASSSARTPQAYLTYSNQPQHF.

This clonotype was seen more than once but under ten times. This rearrangement joins TRBV7-9 to TRBJ2-7, with 9 bases aligning to TRBD2. Germline V lookup: CDR1 SEHNR, CDR2 FQNEAQ (reference sequence). The ends lost 1 base at V and 0 bases at J; junction bases unmatched: 10. The CDR3 runs to 18 residues. The CDR3 DNA reads TGTGCCAGCAGCTTAGATCTAGCGGGGAGTTCTAGCTCCTACGAGCAGTACTTC. Amino acids: CASSLDLAGSSSSYEQYF.

Written as DNA, the CDR3 is TGTGCCAGCAGCTTGAGTGTAGGAGAGACCCAGTACTTC. Translated, it gives CASSLSVGETQYF. V is TRBV11-1 and J is TRBJ2-5; D ambiguous. There are 13 residues in the CDR3. V lost 3 bases and J 4 bases, leaving 9 bases between the germline ends. CDR1 is SGHAT, CDR2 FQDESV, per germline (reference sequence).

This sequence joins TRBV27 and TRBJ2-7, with D hard to call. V dropped 5 bases and J dropped 7 bases, with 24 bases sitting between them. The germline V gene has CDR1 MNHEY and CDR2 SMNVEV (reference sequence). The CDR3 runs 16 residues. The CDR3 DNA reads as TGTGCCAGCAGTCAAGTGTTTACGGGCCGTATCGTGGAGCAGTACTTC. Amino acids: CASSQVFTGRIVEQYF.

The chain combines TRBV10-2 with TRBJ1-6; D is unclear. V gave up 8 bases and J gave up 5 bases, with 16 bases separating them. This CDR3 has 15 amino acids. Germline lookup yields CDR1 WSHSY and CDR2 SAAADI. The CDR3 DNA follows: TGCGCCAGCGTGATGGCACGGGAAGATAATTCACCCCTCCACTTT. It encodes CASVMAREDNSPLHF.

This clonotype was found many times. The chain combines TRBV7-2 with TRBJ2-3; perhaps TRBD2 as D (6 bases). The CDR3 is 13 amino acids. Trimming cost V 5 bases and J 4 bases, with 10 bases left between them. Germline assignment: CDR1 SGHTA and CDR2 FQGNSA. CDR3 protein: CASSPGEPDTQYF. CDR3 sequence (DNA): TGTGCCAGCAGCCCGGGGGAGCCAGATACGCAGTATTTT.

This clonotype was seen only a few times. The CDR3: CASTTGLAGDEQFF. The CDR3 DNA reads as TGTGCCAGCACCACCGGACTAGCGGGGGATGAGCAGTTCTTC. This rearrangement joins TRBV27 to TRBJ2-1; TRBD2 matches at 13 bases. Looked up from germline, CDR1 is MNHEY and CDR2 is SMNVEV (reference sequence). This CDR3 has 14 amino acids. The V gene end was trimmed by 7 bases and the J gene end by 8 bases; junction bases not matched to a gene: 5.

J is TRBJ2-2 and V is TRBV29-1; 16 bases line up with TRBD2. The CDR3 totals 17 residues. Per the germline V gene, CDR1 is SQVTM and CDR2 is ANQGSEA. Losses at the gene ends were 4 bases for V and 6 bases for J; bases not matched to a gene: 8. CDR3 amino acids: CSVGGLAGGPPPGELFF. The CDR3 coding sequence is TGCAGCGTTGGGGGACTAGCGGGAGGGCCTCCCCCCGGGGAGCTGTTTTTT.

This sequence joins TRBV27 and TRBJ2-7, with 9 bases matching TRBD2. The CDR3 is 14 amino acids. Trimming took 8 bases from V and 5 from J; bases not matched to a gene: 10. Germline V gene sequence: CDR1 MNHEY, CDR2 SMNVEV (reference sequence). CDR3: CASRPGLASHEQYF. The CDR3 region has the DNA TGTGCCAGCCGGCCGGGACTAGCTTCCCACGAGCAGTACTTC.

This clonotype was observed a handful of times. The chain joins TRBV5-1 to TRBJ1-2; D call uncertain. The CDR3 has 13 amino acids. Germline-derived CDR1 and CDR2 are SGHRS and YFSETQ. Trimming removed 4 bases from V and 6 bases from J, with 13 bases in between. The CDR3 region has the DNA TGCGCCAGCAGCCAAGACACGGTCGATGGCTACACCTTC. Its translation: CASSQDTVDGYTF.

As concerns this clonotype: A single base separates this from a much larger clone, so it may be a read error. The chain has TRBV7-2 and TRBJ1-1, with unresolved D. Between the trimmed V and J ends, which lost 6 bases and 4 bases, there was a span of 15 bases. This CDR3 comprises 14 residues. The germline V gene has CDR1 SGHTA and CDR2 FQGNSA. The CDR3 nucleotides read TGTGCCAGCAGGTCCCCCCTGGGGTCCACTGAAGCTTTCTTT. Amino acid sequence: CASRSPLGSTEAFF.

This chain uses TRBV7-3 with TRBJ1-5; D is unresolved. CDR1 is SGHTA, CDR2 FQGTGA, per germline. V gave up 2 bases and J gave up 10 bases, with 12 bases separating them. This CDR3 has 13 amino acids. Here the CDR3 reads CASSLGNSPPQHF. CDR3 nucleotides: TGTGCCAGCAGCTTAGGGAACTCTCCCCCCCAGCATTTT.

This clonotype was detected only a few times. The J gene is TRBJ1-4, the V gene TRBV7-9; D uncertain. There are 14 residues in the CDR3. Trimming cost V 3 bases and J 5 bases, with 10 bases left between them. Germline-derived CDR1 and CDR2 are SEHNR and FQNEAQ (reference sequence). In DNA form, the CDR3 reads TGTGCCAGCAGCTTCGGCCCTGGGAATGAAAAACTGTTTTTT. It codes for CASSFGPGNEKLFF.

V gene TRBV6-6 combines with J gene TRBJ2-7; D unresolved. V was trimmed by 4 bases and J by 3 bases, leaving 10 bases between them. Germline CDR1 reads MNHNY; CDR2 reads SVGAGI (reference sequence). CDR3 length: 13 residues. CDR3 loop: CASSSVRNYEQYF. The CDR3 DNA reads as TGTGCCAGCAGTTCTGTCCGCAACTACGAGCAGTACTTC.

This chain joins TRBV6-6 and TRBJ2-7; 7 nucleotides match TRBD1. V shed 0 bases, J shed 4 bases, and the junction held 6 bases outside the gene matches. Germline loops: CDR1 MNHNY, CDR2 SVGAGI (reference sequence). CDR3 length: 15 residues. CDR3 DNA sequence: TGTGCCAGCAGTTACTCAGAGGGACAGTATTACGAGCAGTACTTC. Protein product: CASSYSEGQYYEQYF.

The chain recombines TRBV28 with TRBJ2-7; possible D gene TRBD2, 6 bases. Germline V lookup: CDR1 MDHEN, CDR2 SYDVKM. V lost 7 bases and J 0 bases, leaving 10 bases between the germline ends. The CDR3 runs to 13 residues. CDR3 in amino acids: CASNVRDSYEQYF. The CDR3 region has the DNA TGTGCCAGCAACGTGCGGGACTCCTACGAGCAGTACTTC.

This chain connects TRBV7-2 to TRBJ2-1; no definite D call. Looked up from germline, CDR1 is SGHTA and CDR2 is FQGNSA. The CDR3 runs to 15 residues. With 5 bases removed from V and 1 base from J, the gap between germline ends came to 12 bases. CDR3 nucleotide sequence: TGTGCCAGCAGCCCTGGCCCGCGGTCCTACAATGAGCAGTTCTTC. It yields the protein CASSPGPRSYNEQFF.

This clonotype has a handful of counts. CDR3 DNA: TGTGCCATCAGCGGACAGGGGGCCTACGAGCAGTACTTC. Residues: CAISGQGAYEQYF. V usage is TRBV10-3 and J usage is TRBJ2-7; 10 bases align to TRBD1. Losses at the gene ends were 6 bases for V and 2 bases for J; bases not matched to a gene: 1. Germline-derived CDR1 and CDR2 are ENHRY and SYGVKD. The CDR3 is made up of 13 amino acids.

The chain has TRBV10-3 and TRBJ1-1, with D uncertain. V gave up 0 bases and J gave up 4 bases, with 9 bases separating them. Germline V gene lookup returns CDR1 ENHRY and CDR2 SYGVKD. The CDR3 has 14 residues. This chain's CDR3 is CAISESISGTEAFF. The CDR3 DNA follows: TGTGCCATCAGTGAGTCGATATCGGGCACTGAAGCTTTCTTT.

The DNA of the CDR3 is TGTGCCAGTGGAAGAGGCGCGCGGGAGAACACTGAAGCTTTCTTT. It is translated as CASGRGARENTEAFF. This chain connects TRBV6-6 to TRBJ1-1; D remains ambiguous. The CDR3 spans 15 residues. Deletions cut 9 bases from V and 1 base from J, with 18 bases between. CDR1 and CDR2 from the germline V gene are MNHNY and SVGAGI (reference sequence).